This record looks at one TCR beta chain sequence and its context. Study processing details: Using reference gene primer amplification, nucleated cell counts were estimated. The method was immunoSEQ multiplex PCR; TCRdb's version includes in-frame clones alone and lacks a portion of them. The DNA gave D and trimming, while V, J and clone size come from that table. The sample records approximately 300,000 clones, about 85% being singletons. This specimen comes from a study of blood T cell repertoires in COVID-19. About the study: Sites in the United States, Italy and Spain provided acute and convalescent COVID-19 samples. Sample material is recorded as cDNA or gDNA derived from T cells, B-cell-depleted T cells, or PBMCs.

Germline V CDR1 and CDR2: SGDLS, YYNGEE. Trimming pared 2 bases from V and 7 bases from J, leaving 10 bases between. This CDR3 is 13 amino acids long. The gene calls are TRBV9 and TRBJ2-1, with TRBD1 as a possible D gene (5 bases). The TCR originated in a woman in her 50s who had recovered from COVID-19. Sequencing used peripheral blood. The CDR3 reads CASSVEGVNEQFF. CDR3 bases: TGTGCCAGCAGCGTGGAAGGGGTGAATGAGCAGTTCTTC. Full variable domain (rest looked up from reference TRBV9 and TRBJ2-1): DSGVTQTPKHLITATGQRVTLRCSPRSGDLSVYWYQQSLDQGLQFLIQYYNGEERAKGNILERFSAQQFPDLHSELNLSSLELGDSALYFCASSVEGVNEQFFGPGTRLTVL.